A selection of T cell receptor beta chains follows, all from one sample in a study of regulatory T cells in long-lasting Graves disease. TCRdb passed the multiplex PCR reads through MiXCR, listing each CDR3 protein once. The data contain about 470,000 distinct CDR3 sequences, 20% to 25% of them seen just once; the ten biggest clones take up 6.5% to 9%. Sequencing used peripheral blood mononuclear cells (PBMCs), obtained when the disease was refractory, from a patient treated with antithyroid drugs. The receptors here all came from a female donor with Graves disease. CDR3s include the opening cysteine and the closing phenylalanine or tryptophan. The order of the fields is J gene, V gene, D gene, clone size, CDR3 protein, CDR3 DNA. The D gene is left open where the match is weak. Size is omitted from some rows. Given values are once, few, many or a class for expanded clones.

J gene: TRBJ2-7
V gene: TRBV5-1
D gene: -
clone size: -
CDR3 protein: CASSFEIEDYEQYF
CDR3 DNA: TGCGCCAGCAGCTTTGAAATAGAGGACTACGAGCAGTACTTC

J gene: TRBJ1-1
V gene: TRBV30
D gene: -
clone size: many
CDR3 protein: CAWSVQGNTEAFF
CDR3 DNA: TGTGCCTGGAGTGTACAGGGGAACACTGAAGCTTTCTTT

J gene: TRBJ1-2
V gene: TRBV20-1
D gene: -
clone size: many
CDR3 protein: CSASDTEGNYGYTF
CDR3 DNA: TGCAGTGCTAGTGATACCGAGGGGAACTATGGCTACACCTTC

J gene: TRBJ2-2
V gene: TRBV30
D gene: -
clone size: -
CDR3 protein: CAWSVQGAGELFF
CDR3 DNA: TGTGCCTGGAGTGTACAGGGCGCCGGGGAGCTGTTTTTT

J gene: TRBJ1-1
V gene: TRBV10-3
D gene: -
clone size: -
CDR3 protein: CAAQAEGTEAFF
CDR3 DNA: TGTGCCGCCCAGGCGGAAGGGACTGAAGCTTTCTTT

J gene: TRBJ1-1
V gene: TRBV7-8
D gene: TRBD1
clone size: many
CDR3 protein: CASSPAQGASTEAFF
CDR3 DNA: TGTGCCAGCAGCCCAGCTCAGGGGGCGAGCACTGAAGCTTTCTTT

J gene: TRBJ2-7
V gene: TRBV11-2
D gene: TRBD2
clone size: many
CDR3 protein: CASSLETSGSYEQYF
CDR3 DNA: TGTGCCAGCAGCTTAGAAACTAGCGGGAGCTACGAGCAGTACTTC

J gene: TRBJ1-4
V gene: TRBV5-1
D gene: TRBD1
clone size: few
CDR3 protein: CASSLTGERGEKLFF
CDR3 DNA: TGCGCCAGCAGCTTGACAGGGGAGAGGGGTGAAAAACTGTTTTTT

J gene: TRBJ2-7
V gene: TRBV20-1
D gene: -
clone size: few
CDR3 protein: CSASVQRREQYF
CDR3 DNA: TGCAGTGCTAGTGTTCAGAGGCGCGAGCAGTACTTC

J gene: TRBJ1-1
V gene: TRBV12-3/TRBV12-4
D gene: TRBD1
clone size: many
CDR3 protein: CASSPGTGGMNTEAFF
CDR3 DNA: TGTGCCAGCAGCCCCGGGACAGGGGGCATGAACACTGAAGCTTTCTTT

J gene: TRBJ2-5
V gene: TRBV27
D gene: TRBD2
clone size: many
CDR3 protein: CASSPRGGYETQYF
CDR3 DNA: TGTGCCAGCAGTCCGCGGGGAGGGTACGAGACCCAGTACTTC

J gene: TRBJ1-2
V gene: TRBV28
D gene: TRBD1
clone size: -
CDR3 protein: CASTLQGGVYGYTF
CDR3 DNA: TGTGCCAGCACCCTCCAGGGGGGCGTCTATGGCTACACCTTC

J gene: TRBJ1-4
V gene: TRBV20-1
D gene: -
clone size: many
CDR3 protein: CSVKAGANEKLFF
CDR3 DNA: TGCAGCGTTAAAGCAGGGGCCAATGAAAAACTGTTTTTT

J gene: TRBJ2-2
V gene: TRBV28
D gene: -
clone size: many
CDR3 protein: CAVTRGYIGELFF
CDR3 DNA: TGTGCCGTCACTCGGGGGTATATCGGGGAGCTGTTTTTT

J gene: TRBJ1-5
V gene: TRBV30
D gene: -
clone size: -
CDR3 protein: CAWNTGNSNQPQHF
CDR3 DNA: TGTGCCTGGAATACGGGGAATAGCAATCAGCCCCAGCATTTT

J gene: TRBJ2-7
V gene: TRBV20-1
D gene: -
clone size: -
CDR3 protein: CSARLGGRDEQYF
CDR3 DNA: TGCAGTGCTAGATTAGGGGGGCGCGACGAGCAGTACTTC

J gene: TRBJ2-7
V gene: TRBV12-3/TRBV12-4
D gene: TRBD1
clone size: many
CDR3 protein: CASSTDRSSYEQYF
CDR3 DNA: TGTGCCAGCAGTACGGACAGGAGCTCCTACGAGCAGTACTTC

J gene: TRBJ1-5
V gene: TRBV2
D gene: -
clone size: few
CDR3 protein: CASSEEGLVQPQHF
CDR3 DNA: TGTGCCAGCAGTGAGGAGGGTCTGGTTCAGCCCCAGCATTTT

J gene: TRBJ2-2
V gene: TRBV27
D gene: TRBD1
clone size: few
CDR3 protein: CASYRGTGKIGGELFF
CDR3 DNA: TGTGCCAGCTACCGAGGGACAGGGAAAATTGGCGGGGAGCTGTTTTTT

J gene: TRBJ2-2
V gene: TRBV9
D gene: TRBD1
clone size: -
CDR3 protein: CASSRGQGPGELFF
CDR3 DNA: TGTGCCAGCAGCCGAGGACAGGGGCCCGGGGAGCTGTTTTTT

J gene: TRBJ1-2
V gene: TRBV5-4
D gene: -
clone size: -
CDR3 protein: CASSLDPTYGYTF
CDR3 DNA: TGTGCCAGCAGCTTGGACCCCACCTATGGCTACACCTTC

J gene: TRBJ1-3
V gene: TRBV10-3
D gene: -
clone size: -
CDR3 protein: CAISDGIGNTIYF
CDR3 DNA: TGTGCCATCAGTGACGGGATTGGAAACACCATATATTTT

J gene: TRBJ2-3
V gene: TRBV27
D gene: TRBD2
clone size: -
CDR3 protein: CASSKRASGSWGTDTQYF
CDR3 DNA: TGTGCCAGCAGTAAGAGGGCTAGCGGGAGTTGGGGCACAGATACGCAGTATTTT

J gene: TRBJ1-1
V gene: TRBV5-1
D gene: -
clone size: few
CDR3 protein: CASSLNLDTEAFF
CDR3 DNA: TGCGCCAGCAGCTTGAATTTGGACACTGAAGCTTTCTTT

J gene: TRBJ2-5
V gene: TRBV27
D gene: -
clone size: -
CDR3 protein: CASSWTIQETQYF
CDR3 DNA: TGTGCCAGCAGTTGGACAATTCAAGAGACCCAGTACTTC

J gene: TRBJ2-7
V gene: TRBV6-1
D gene: TRBD1
clone size: many
CDR3 protein: CASSPVGTGAYEQYF
CDR3 DNA: TGTGCCAGCAGTCCGGTGGGGACAGGGGCCTACGAGCAGTACTTC

J gene: TRBJ1-3
V gene: TRBV2
D gene: -
clone size: few
CDR3 protein: CASGHRSSGDTIYF
CDR3 DNA: TGTGCCAGCGGGCACAGGAGCTCTGGAGACACCATATATTTT

J gene: TRBJ2-7
V gene: TRBV20-1
D gene: -
clone size: few
CDR3 protein: CSAREPGSSYEQYF
CDR3 DNA: TGCAGTGCTAGAGAACCCGGGAGCTCCTACGAGCAGTACTTC

J gene: TRBJ2-5
V gene: TRBV5-6
D gene: -
clone size: few
CDR3 protein: CASSFRAPQETQYF
CDR3 DNA: TGTGCCAGCAGCTTCCGGGCGCCCCAAGAGACCCAGTACTTC

J gene: TRBJ1-5
V gene: TRBV27
D gene: -
clone size: many
CDR3 protein: CASSPGTARNQPQHF
CDR3 DNA: TGTGCCAGCAGTCCCGGGACCGCTCGCAATCAGCCCCAGCATTTT

J gene: TRBJ2-7
V gene: TRBV27
D gene: -
clone size: many
CDR3 protein: CASSLFGEQYF
CDR3 DNA: TGTGCCAGCAGTTTATTCGGCGAGCAGTACTTC

J gene: TRBJ1-1
V gene: TRBV2
D gene: -
clone size: many
CDR3 protein: CASRRGAARNTEAFF
CDR3 DNA: TGTGCCAGCAGACGAGGCGCAGCGAGGAACACTGAAGCTTTCTTT

J gene: TRBJ2-2
V gene: TRBV3-1
D gene: -
clone size: few
CDR3 protein: CASSQVGNTGELFF
CDR3 DNA: TGTGCCAGCAGCCAAGTTGGGAACACCGGGGAGCTGTTTTTT

J gene: TRBJ1-5
V gene: TRBV27
D gene: -
clone size: many
CDR3 protein: CASSLGGTVRKPQHF
CDR3 DNA: TGTGCCAGCAGTTTAGGAGGGACGGTTAGGAAGCCCCAGCATTTT

J gene: TRBJ2-5
V gene: TRBV20-1
D gene: TRBD2
clone size: -
CDR3 protein: CSATAHEKPGLARGTQYF
CDR3 DNA: TGCAGTGCAACCGCCCATGAAAAACCGGGACTAGCTCGGGGGACCCAGTACTTC

J gene: TRBJ1-2
V gene: TRBV28
D gene: TRBD1
clone size: -
CDR3 protein: CASSLPNPTGRGCTF
CDR3 DNA: TGTGCCAGCAGTTTACCAAACCCGACAGGGAGAGGCTGCACCTTC

J gene: TRBJ1-4
V gene: TRBV6-1
D gene: TRBD1
clone size: -
CDR3 protein: CASSRGGRGEKLFF
CDR3 DNA: TGTGCCAGCAGCCGAGGGGGCCGGGGGGAAAAACTGTTTTTT

J gene: TRBJ2-5
V gene: TRBV7-2
D gene: TRBD2
clone size: -
CDR3 protein: CASSLDSGQETQYF
CDR3 DNA: TGTGCCAGCAGCTTAGATAGCGGGCAAGAGACCCAGTACTTC

J gene: TRBJ2-2
V gene: TRBV12-3/TRBV12-4
D gene: -
clone size: -
CDR3 protein: CASSQRGSGELFF
CDR3 DNA: TGTGCCAGCAGTCAACGGGGGTCCGGGGAGCTGTTTTTT

J gene: TRBJ1-2
V gene: TRBV12-5
D gene: -
clone size: many
CDR3 protein: CASGPGTGYTF
CDR3 DNA: TGTGCTAGTGGCCCTGGGACAGGCTACACCTTC

J gene: TRBJ1-1
V gene: TRBV7-3
D gene: -
clone size: few
CDR3 protein: CASSLSPVNTEAFF
CDR3 DNA: TGTGCCAGCAGCTTATCTCCGGTGAACACTGAAGCTTTCTTT

J gene: TRBJ2-3
V gene: TRBV28
D gene: TRBD1
clone size: -
CDR3 protein: CASNHGQGTDTQYF
CDR3 DNA: TGTGCCAGCAATCACGGACAGGGGACAGATACGCAGTATTTT

J gene: TRBJ1-4
V gene: TRBV19
D gene: TRBD1
clone size: few
CDR3 protein: CASSANRGVGKLFF
CDR3 DNA: TGTGCCAGTAGTGCAAACAGGGGGGTCGGAAAACTGTTTTTT

J gene: TRBJ2-5
V gene: TRBV7-2
D gene: -
clone size: -
CDR3 protein: CASSRRWGEETQYF
CDR3 DNA: TGTGCCAGCTCTCGGCGGTGGGGGGAAGAGACCCAGTACTTC

J gene: TRBJ1-2
V gene: TRBV10-3
D gene: -
clone size: many
CDR3 protein: CAISGPEDYYTF
CDR3 DNA: TGTGCCATCAGTGGTCCAGAGGATTACTACACCTTC

J gene: TRBJ1-2
V gene: TRBV12-3/TRBV12-4
D gene: -
clone size: many
CDR3 protein: CASSQGNRYGYTF
CDR3 DNA: TGTGCCAGTTCCCAGGGCAATCGGTATGGCTACACCTTC